Sequencing of this T cell receptor beta chain was carried out in a study of blood T cell repertoires in COVID-19. Study background: Sites across the United States, Italy and Spain contributed samples from acute and convalescent COVID-19. T cells, B-cell-depleted T cells, or PBMCs provided the cDNA or gDNA that served as material.

V was clipped by 6 bases and J by 9 bases; unmatched bases: 15. Germline values: CDR1 SQVTM, CDR2 ANQGSEA. CDR3 length: 15 amino acids. In the authors' workflow: Estimation of nucleated cell counts relied on the amplification of reference gene primers. This table comes from immunoSEQ multiplex PCR, and its TCRdb copy is limited to in-frame clones, with some not included. From that table come the V and J calls and clone size; the DNA was used to work out D and trimming. This sample has about 47,000 clones, with approximately 86% found just once. This sequence was found in a man aged 50 or older with active COVID-19. The chain combines TRBV29-1 with TRBJ2-1, with 9 bases aligning to TRBD2. The sample consisted of peripheral blood. CDR3 residues: CSVVGLALRFGEQFF. As DNA, the CDR3 is TGCAGCGTGGTGGGACTAGCACTACGTTTTGGTGAGCAGTTCTTC.